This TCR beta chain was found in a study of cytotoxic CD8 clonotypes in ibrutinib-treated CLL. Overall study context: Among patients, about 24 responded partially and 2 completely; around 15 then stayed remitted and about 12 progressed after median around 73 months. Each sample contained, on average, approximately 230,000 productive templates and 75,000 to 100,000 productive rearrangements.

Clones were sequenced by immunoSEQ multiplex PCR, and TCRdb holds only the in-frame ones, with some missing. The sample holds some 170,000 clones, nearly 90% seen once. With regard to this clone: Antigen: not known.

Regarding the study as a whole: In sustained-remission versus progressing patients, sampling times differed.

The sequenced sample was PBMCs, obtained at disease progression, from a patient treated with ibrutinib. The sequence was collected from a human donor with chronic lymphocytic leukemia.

This CDR3 is CASSLGRAQFDTQYF. The CDR3 DNA is TGTGCCAGCAGCTTAGGCCGGGCCCAGTTCGATACGCAGTATTTT. This chain connects TRBV11-3 to TRBJ2-3; D gene unclear. V lost 1 base to trimming and J lost 6 bases, with 14 bases between them. From germline, CDR1 is SGHNT and CDR2 YENEEA. The CDR3 is 15 amino acids.